These 21 T cell receptor beta chains originate from one sample sequenced in a study of T-cell memory formation after mild COVID-19. One entry per CDR3 protein, called by TCRdb with MiXCR from the 5' RACE reads. In the table there are hundreds of thousands of distinct CDR3 sequences, roughly 22% of which are singletons. Input material: PBMCs or a T cell subset sorted from them (not recorded which). The receptors were gathered from an adult woman who had mild COVID-19 (a few samples of this study predate the infection). Cell type and time point are not known.

The CDR3 sequence is CASSTEGTGNYGYTF. In DNA form, the CDR3 reads TGTGCCAGCAGCACCGAGGGGACAGGGAACTATGGCTACACCTTC. This rearrangement joins TRBV9 to TRBJ1-2, with 9 positions matching TRBD1. CDR1 and CDR2 from the germline V gene are SGDLS and YYNGEE. The CDR3 loop spans 15 amino acids. The junction had 6 bases not matched to a gene; V was cut back by 4 bases and J by 2 bases.

This clonotype was counted between two and nine times. The genes are TRBV12-3 or TRBV12-4 and TRBJ1-4, with 9 bases identical to TRBD1. V lost 3 bases and J lost 14; bases outside the gene matches: 7. This CDR3 comprises 13 residues. The CDR3 coding sequence is TGTGCCAGCAGTTTCCGGGACAGGGTTAGCCTGTTTTTT. Its translation: CASSFRDRVSLFF.

V is TRBV4-1 and J is TRBJ1-5; maybe TRBD1 (6 bases). The CDR3 consists of 15 residues. The germline V gene encodes CDR1 MGHRA and CDR2 YSYEKL. Trimming shortened V by 0 bases and J by 7 bases, and 13 bases separated the two germline ends. Here the CDR3 reads CASSQDRGAGQPQHF. For the CDR3, the DNA is TGCGCCAGCAGCCAAGATCGGGGGGCTGGGCAGCCCCAGCATTTT.

A few counts support this clonotype. The chain joins TRBV11-2 to TRBJ1-1; a possible D gene is TRBD1 (5 bases). Germline V gives CDR1 SGHAT, CDR2 FQNNGV. The CDR3 has 16 amino acids. V lost 5 bases and J 2 bases, leaving 18 bases between the germline ends. The CDR3 is CASSPSTRQINTEAFF. The CDR3 DNA sequence: TGTGCCAGCAGCCCCTCAACCAGACAGATCAACACTGAAGCTTTCTTT.

This chain links TRBV30 with TRBJ2-3; D perhaps matches TRBD2 (7 bases). Trimming shortened V by 0 bases and J by 1 base, and 11 bases separated the two germline ends. Germline V gives CDR1 GTSNPN, CDR2 SVGIG (reference sequence). This CDR3 has 15 amino acids. The CDR3, as DNA: TGTGCCTGGAGTGTAGGGGGGGCTGGCACAGATACGCAGTATTTT. Protein product: CAWSVGGAGTDTQYF.

A single count supports this clonotype. The gene calls are TRBV6-1 and TRBJ2-1; 7 nucleotides match TRBD2. Germline CDR1 is MNHNS and CDR2 is SASEGT. The CDR3 runs to 15 residues. V lost 0 bases to trimming and J lost 5 bases; unmatched junction nucleotides: 4. CDR3 sequence reads: CASSEAPSGHNEQFF. CDR3 sequence (DNA): TGTGCCAGCAGTGAAGCGCCTAGCGGCCACAATGAGCAGTTCTTC.

The J gene is TRBJ2-5, the V gene TRBV4-1; TRBD1 agrees at 7 bases. Per germline, CDR1 MGHRA and CDR2 YSYEKL. V was clipped by 7 bases and J by 2 bases; unmatched bases: 4. This CDR3 region has 13 residues. The CDR3: CASTGQTQETQYF. In DNA, the CDR3 is TGCGCCAGCACGGGACAGACTCAAGAGACCCAGTACTTC.

This clonotype was observed a few times. CDR3 protein: CSARDLWQGAYEQYF. Written as DNA, the CDR3 is TGCAGTGCTAGAGATTTGTGGCAGGGGGCCTACGAGCAGTACTTC. The V and J genes are TRBV20-1 and TRBJ2-7; 7 positions match TRBD1. The CDR3 covers 15 residues. Germline trimming cut 0 bases from V and 2 bases from J; bases unmatched to any gene: 7. Germline V gives CDR1 DFQATT, CDR2 SNEGSKA (reference sequence).

This clonotype was observed a single time. The J gene is TRBJ1-2, the V gene TRBV5-1; D unclear. There are 14 residues in the CDR3. CDR1 SGHRS and CDR2 YFSETQ come from the germline V gene. Trimming cost V 3 bases and J 3 bases, with 12 bases left between them. CDR3 in DNA: TGCGCCAGCAGCTCGGGAGGGATGGACTATGGCTACACCTTC. Translating it yields CASSSGGMDYGYTF.

This clonotype came up once. The chain joins TRBV30 to TRBJ2-7; 7 bases match TRBD2. The ends lost 2 bases at V and 2 bases at J; junction bases unmatched: 6. This CDR3 is built from 14 residues. CDR1 and CDR2 from the germline V gene are GTSNPN and SVGIG (reference sequence). CDR3 amino acids: CAWSRSGNTYEQYF. The DNA for the CDR3 is TGTGCCTGGAGTAGAAGCGGGAACACCTACGAGCAGTACTTC.

The sample holds a few counts of this clonotype. The chain joins TRBV6-1 to TRBJ2-6, with TRBD2 matching over 7 bases. The germline gives CDR1 MNHNS, CDR2 SASEGT. V lost 7 bases and J lost 2; bases outside the gene matches: 5. The CDR3 length is 15 residues. The CDR3 loop reads CASKGTTTGANVLTF. In nucleotides, the CDR3 is TGTGCCAGCAAAGGGACTACAACTGGGGCCAACGTCCTGACTTTC.

This clonotype turned up a few times. The gene calls are TRBV12-3 or TRBV12-4 and TRBJ1-2; possibly TRBD1 for D (6 bases). V was clipped by 4 bases and J by 4 bases, with 16 bases between them. The CDR3 loop spans 15 amino acids. CDR3 residues: CASSSPGDGSYGYTF. The CDR3, as DNA: TGTGCCAGCAGTTCTCCAGGGGACGGGTCCTATGGCTACACCTTC.

This clonotype was observed a few times. This rearrangement joins TRBV4-1 to TRBJ2-1; D might be TRBD2 (5 bases). CDR3 length: 15 residues. Germline CDR1 and CDR2: MGHRA and YSYEKL. The V end lost 2 bases, the J end lost 4 bases, and 12 bases lay between the germline ends. The CDR3 bases are TGCGCCAGCAGCCAAACCCCCGGGAATTACAATGAGCAGTTCTTC. Protein product: CASSQTPGNYNEQFF.

V gene TRBV15 combines with J gene TRBJ2-2; 8 nucleotides match TRBD1. The length of the CDR3 is 16 residues. Germline CDR1 reads LNHNV; CDR2 reads YYDKDF (reference sequence). J lost 5 bases, V lost 5 bases, and 10 bases had no gene match. CDR3 in DNA: TGTGCCACCAGCGCGCCGGGACAGGAAAGGACCGGGGAGCTGTTTTTT. This gives the protein CATSAPGQERTGELFF.

There are a few counts of this clonotype. The rearrangement uses TRBV2 and TRBJ1-5, with TRBD1 as a possible D gene (6 bases). The germline V gene encodes CDR1 SNHLY and CDR2 FYNNEI. The V end was cut by 3 bases, the J end by 0 bases, with 6 bases between. This CDR3 is 14 amino acids long. This CDR3 is CASSDRGSNQPQHF. CDR3 nucleotide sequence: TGTGCCAGCAGTGACAGGGGTAGCAATCAGCCCCAGCATTTT.

The gene calls are TRBV1 and TRBJ2-2; whether TRBD2, the table's D call, matches the DNA was not checked. TRBV1 is noted as a pseudogene. The CDR3 runs to 18 residues. The CDR3 DNA follows: TGCACCAGCAGCTCTGGGACTAGCGGGCCCGCGAACACCGGGGAGCTGTTTTTT. This encodes CTSSSGTSGPANTGELFF.

The V gene is TRBV27, the J gene TRBJ2-6; the match to TRBD2 covers 7 bases. This CDR3 has 19 residues. Germline values: CDR1 MNHEY, CDR2 SMNVEV (reference sequence). Losses at the gene ends were 1 base for V and 0 bases for J; bases not matched to a gene: 9. CDR3 amino acids: CASSLFLGGGNSGANVLTF. The CDR3 DNA reads as TGTGCCAGCAGTTTATTCCTGGGGGGAGGGAACTCTGGGGCCAACGTCCTGACTTTC.

This clonotype was detected many times. The chain links TRBV7-9 to TRBJ2-1, with a tentative D call TRBD1 (5 bases). The CDR3 sequence is 13 residues long. Deletions cut 5 bases from V and 15 bases from J, with 20 bases between. The germline V gene has CDR1 SEHNR and CDR2 FQNEAQ (reference sequence). The CDR3 reads CASSVGVDRPPFF. CDR3 coding DNA: TGTGCCAGCAGCGTAGGGGTTGACCGCCCCCCGTTCTTC.

This clonotype was observed a few times. The V gene is TRBV7-9, the J gene TRBJ2-7, with D tentatively TRBD2 (6 bases). Germline CDR1 SEHNR, CDR2 FQNEAQ (reference sequence). This CDR3 region has 15 residues. The V end was cut by 1 base, the J end by 0 bases, with 10 bases between. The CDR3 sequence is CASSLGYGSSYEQYF. As DNA, the CDR3 is TGTGCCAGCAGCTTAGGCTACGGGAGCTCCTACGAGCAGTACTTC.

V is TRBV10-3 and J is TRBJ1-2; D not resolved. The CDR3 is made up of 14 amino acids. V was shortened by 2 bases and J by 3 bases, with 10 bases between the two germline ends. In germline, CDR1 is ENHRY, CDR2 SYGVKD. CDR3 coding DNA: TGTGCCATCAGTGAGATGCCTACACACTATGGCTACACCTTC. The encoded protein is CAISEMPTHYGYTF.

This rearrangement joins TRBV4-1 to TRBJ1-1; D is uncertain. The V gene's germline CDR1 is MGHRA and CDR2 YSYEKL. This CDR3 has 14 residues. V was trimmed by 0 bases and J by 5 bases, leaving 10 bases between them. The DNA of the CDR3 is TGCGCCAGCAGCCAAGATCTATGGGGAACTGAAGCTTTCTTT. Residues: CASSQDLWGTEAFF.